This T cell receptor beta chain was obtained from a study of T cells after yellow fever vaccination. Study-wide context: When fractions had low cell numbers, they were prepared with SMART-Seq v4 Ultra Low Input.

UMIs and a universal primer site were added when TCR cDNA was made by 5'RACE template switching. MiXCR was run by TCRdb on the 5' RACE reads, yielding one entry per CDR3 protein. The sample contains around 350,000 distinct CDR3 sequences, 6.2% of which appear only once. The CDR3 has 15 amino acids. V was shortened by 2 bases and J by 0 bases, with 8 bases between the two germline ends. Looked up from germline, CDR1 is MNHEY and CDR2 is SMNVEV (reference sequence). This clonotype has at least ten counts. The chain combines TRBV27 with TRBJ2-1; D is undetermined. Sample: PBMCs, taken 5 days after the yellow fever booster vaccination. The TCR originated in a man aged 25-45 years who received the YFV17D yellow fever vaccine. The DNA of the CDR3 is TGTGCCAGCAGTTTAAGCTCGAGCTCCTACAATGAGCAGTTCTTC. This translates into CASSLSSSSYNEQFF.